This entry concerns a single T cell receptor beta chain. The CDR3 extends over 10 amino acids. The germline CDR1 and CDR2 sequences are SQVTM and ANQGSEA. The V and J ends lost 4 bases and 14 bases respectively, with 12 bases between them. RNA totalling roughly 0.45 to 1 ug underwent reverse transcription with random hexamers. Amplification of the TCR beta CDR3 was carried out by immunoSEQ multiplex PCR, which spanned a total of 54 Vbeta and 13 Jbeta segments. TCRdb re-called the immunoSEQ multiplex PCR reads through MiXCR, storing one row per CDR3 protein. The data contain roughly 180,000 distinct CDR3 sequences, just under 95% of them seen just once; the ten biggest clones take up approximately 0.099%. The sample comes from a study of CD8 T cells in Susac syndrome. Looking at the study overall: When blood was collected, patients with Susac syndrome were therapy-naive, were taking corticosteroids, or were receiving intravenous immunoglobulin alone.

This rearrangement joins TRBV29-1 to TRBJ2-1, with D perhaps matching TRBD2 (6 bases). This clonotype originated in a human donor with Susac syndrome. The sequencing sample was made of CD4+ T cells from PBMCs. The CDR3 nucleotides are TGCAGCGTTGGGGACTTACAGAAGTTCTTC. Translation: CSVGDLQKFF.